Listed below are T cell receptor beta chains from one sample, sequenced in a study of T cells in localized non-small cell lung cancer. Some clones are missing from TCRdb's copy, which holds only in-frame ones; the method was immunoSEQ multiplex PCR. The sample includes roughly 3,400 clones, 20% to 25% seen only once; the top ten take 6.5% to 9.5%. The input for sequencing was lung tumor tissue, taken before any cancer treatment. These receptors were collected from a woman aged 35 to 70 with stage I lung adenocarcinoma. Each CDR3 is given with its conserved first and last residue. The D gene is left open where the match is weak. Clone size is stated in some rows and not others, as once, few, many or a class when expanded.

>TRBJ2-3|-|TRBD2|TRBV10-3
TGTGCCATCAGTGAGTCAGGCAGCGGGGGGCCAATCGATACGCAGTATTTT
CAISESGSGGPIDTQYF
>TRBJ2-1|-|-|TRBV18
TGTGCCAGCTCACCACCAGCGGTCTACAATGAGCAGTTCTTC
CASSPPAVYNEQFF
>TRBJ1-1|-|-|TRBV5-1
TGCGCCAGCAGATCCCGTCCCGAGGGCACTGAAGCTTTCTTT
CASRSRPEGTEAFF
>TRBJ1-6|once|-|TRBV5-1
TGCGCCAGCAGCTTACAAGGGGGTATGGTGAGTAATTCACCCCTCCACTTT
CASSLQGGMVSNSPLHF
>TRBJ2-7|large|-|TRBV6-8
TGTGCCAGCAGCGGGGACGGTCCCGAGCAGTACTTC
CASSGDGPEQYF
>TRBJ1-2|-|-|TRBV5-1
TGCGCCAGCAGCTTGCCAGGGGTGCTCTATGGCTACACCTTC
CASSLPGVLYGYTF
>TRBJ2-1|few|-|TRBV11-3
TGTGCCAGCAGCTCCGGAGGCTCCTACAATGAGCAGTTCTTC
CASSSGGSYNEQFF
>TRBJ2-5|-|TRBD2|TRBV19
TGTGCCAGTAGTATAGGAATCCTAGCGGGAGAGACCCAGTACTTC
CASSIGILAGETQYF
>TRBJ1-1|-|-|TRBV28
TGTGCCAGCACCCCAGGGAGTGGGAAAGCTTTCTTT
CASTPGSGKAFF
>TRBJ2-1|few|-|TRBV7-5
TGTGCCAGCAGCTTGGATCTTAGCGAGTACAATGAGCAGTTCTTC
CASSLDLSEYNEQFF
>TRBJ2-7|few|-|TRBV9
TGTGCCAGCTCGGAAAGATCCTCCTACGAGCAGTACTTC
CASSERSSYEQYF
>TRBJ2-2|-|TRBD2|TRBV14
TGTGCCAGCAGCCACCTTCTAGCGGCCGGGGAGCTGTTTTTT
CASSHLLAAGELFF
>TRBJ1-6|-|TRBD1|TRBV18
TGTGCCAGCTCACCGTCACAGGGGGGATCACCCCTCCACTTT
CASSPSQGGSPLHF
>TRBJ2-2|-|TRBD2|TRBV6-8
TGTGCCAGCAGTTACAAGGCTAGCGGAGACACCGGGGAGCTGTTTTTT
CASSYKASGDTGELFF
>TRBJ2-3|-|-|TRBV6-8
TGTGCCGGGAAGAGGACCCATAGCACAGATACGCAGTATTTT
CAGKRTHSTDTQYF
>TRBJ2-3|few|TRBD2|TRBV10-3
TGTGCCATCAGTGAGTCGGCGGGAGTCACAGATACGCAGTATTTT
CAISESAGVTDTQYF
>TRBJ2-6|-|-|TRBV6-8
TGTGCCAGCAGTTACTGGGATTCTGGGGCCAACGTCCTGACTTTC
CASSYWDSGANVLTF
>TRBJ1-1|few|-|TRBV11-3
TGTGCCAGCAGCCATCACAGGGTAACGAACACTGAAGCTTTCTTT
CASSHHRVTNTEAFF